This TCR beta chain appears in the sequencing data of a study of blood T cells in healthy people across ages. PCR was performed a second time for 7 to 11 cycles using a sample-barcoded 5' primer and a J-beta primer mix. Template switching added a 12-random-nucleotide identifier to every cDNA molecule. MiXCR was run by TCRdb on the 5' RACE reads, yielding one entry per CDR3 protein. Of about 1,800,000 distinct CDR3 sequences in the sample, 28% were seen once. Germline assignment: CDR1 DFQATT and CDR2 SNEGSKA (reference sequence). CDR3 length: 13 amino acids. As regards this clonotype: Its antigen is not identified.

Whole-study findings and limits: Diversity estimates from one million T cells were considered underestimates.

The sample taken for sequencing was blood. This chain connects TRBV20-1 to TRBJ2-5; maybe TRBD1 (6 bases). The DNA matches TRBJ2-1 better at its end, which makes the J call doubtful. The TCR originated in a woman between 25 and 40 years old in good health. CDR3 residues: CSATDRFQETQFF. The CDR3 nucleotides read TGCAGTGCAACGGACAGATTTCAAGAGACCCAGTTCTTC.